The subject of this entry is one T cell receptor beta chain. Its target is unknown. Thyroid surgery had not been preceded by any treatment in any patient. CDR3 length: 14 residues. Between the trimmed V and J ends, which lost 0 bases and 5 bases, there was a span of 8 bases. The V gene's germline CDR1 is ENHRY and CDR2 SYGVKD. As processed by the authors: CDR3 was compared across clinicopathological groups, and the resulting differences were used to build a distant-metastasis classifier for papillary thyroid cancer. TCRdb re-analyzed the PCR reads through MiXCR. V and J calls and clone size were set by TCRdb, not the authors. This sample has about 15,000 clones, with roughly a quarter found just once. These data are taken from a study of metastatic and nonmetastatic thyroid tumors. Study background: The comparison covered peripheral blood and tumor or nodule tissue in malignant and benign thyroid patients.

Study-level results: As reported, TCR beta diversity in blood and tumor was significantly higher in malignant thyroid tumors than in benign nodules.

The rearrangement uses TRBV10-3 and TRBJ1-5, with D possibly TRBD1 on 6 matching bases. Material: tumor tissue. The sequence derives from a female donor with papillary thyroid cancer or a benign thyroid nodule (not recorded which). Some clones in this sample may be carry-over from other donors' samples. The CDR3 sequence is CAISESDSYQPQHF. The CDR3 DNA follows: TGTGCCATCAGTGAGTCGGACAGCTATCAGCCCCAGCATTTT.